The sequence of this T cell receptor beta chain was determined in a study of control samples from healthy donors and cancer patients. A remark on this clone: The junction departs from germline at one end; a sequencing error may be responsible.

TCRdb's copy holds only in-frame clones and misses some; the assay was immunoSEQ multiplex PCR. The sample yields some 66,000 clones, approximately 85% seen once. Material: blood. The TCR was taken from a man in his forties in good health.

In nucleotides, the CDR3 is TGTGCCAGCAGCCAAGATGTCGGTTTACCCAAGATTTTT. Protein: CASSQDVGLPKIF. The chain links TRBV14 to TRBJ1-4; no clear D. CDR3 length equals 13 residues. Germline V CDR1 and CDR2: SGHDN, FVKESK.